What follows are 17 T cell receptor beta chains derived from one specimen sequenced in a study of blood T cell repertoires in COVID-19. Repertoires were generated with immunoSEQ multiplex PCR, while TCRdb's copy carries only in-frame clones and drops some. The sample gives some 180,000 clones, 90% of which show up once; 0.55% to 0.8% is in the top ten. The sequenced material came from peripheral blood. Receptors originate from a man aged 45-65 years with acute or convalescent COVID-19.

The genes are TRBV18 and TRBJ2-1, with a tentative D call TRBD1 (7 bases). Germline CDR1 and CDR2: KGHSH and LQKENI. The CDR3 loop spans 17 amino acids. Trimming removed 4 bases at V and 1 base at J, with 17 bases between. The CDR3 nucleotides are TGTGCCAGCTCACGACTGGACCCAGGGGGGTCCTACAATGAGCAGTTCTTC. Its translation is CASSRLDPGGSYNEQFF.

This clone has a single count. The rearrangement uses TRBV7-2 and TRBJ2-7; 7 bases are shared with TRBD2. The germline V gene has CDR1 SGHTA and CDR2 FQGNSA. The CDR3 loop spans 15 amino acids. The V and J ends lost 4 bases and 3 bases, in that order; junction bases with no gene match: 9. The CDR3 here is CASSSGGGPLYEQYF. In nucleotides, the CDR3 is TGTGCCAGCAGCTCCGGGGGAGGGCCCCTCTACGAGCAGTACTTC.

The chain uses TRBV2 and TRBJ2-7; 7 bases are shared with TRBD1. Trimming took 1 base from V and 3 from J; bases not matched to a gene: 9. Germline V lookup: CDR1 SNHLY, CDR2 FYNNEI. The CDR3 consists of 16 residues. The CDR3 nucleotides read TGTGCCAGCAGTGAAGGCCAAGCGACAGGGAACTACGAGCAGTACGTC. The encoded protein is CASSEGQATGNYEQYV.

The chain combines TRBV2 with TRBJ1-5; 8 nucleotides line up with TRBD1. Germline V gives CDR1 SNHLY, CDR2 FYNNEI. The junction had 2 bases not matched to a gene; V was cut back by 2 bases and J by 2 bases. The CDR3 has 15 residues. In DNA, the CDR3 is TGTGCCAGCAGTGAACAGGGGGCGGGCAATCAGCCCCAGCATTTT. Protein product: CASSEQGAGNQPQHF.

The rearrangement links TRBV27 to TRBJ2-6; 7 bases agree with TRBD1. The germline V gene encodes CDR1 MNHEY and CDR2 SMNVEV (reference sequence). This CDR3 comprises 16 residues. V was clipped by 5 bases and J by 2 bases; unmatched bases: 6. The CDR3 is CASSRRQGAGANVLTF. The CDR3 nucleotides are TGTGCCAGCAGTCGCAGACAGGGCGCTGGGGCCAACGTCCTGACTTTC.

This clone was detected only once. This sequence joins TRBV28 and TRBJ2-7, with TRBD2 as a possible D gene (6 bases). The CDR3 totals 14 residues. V shed 4 bases and J shed 2 bases, with 12 bases lying between them. Germline loops: CDR1 MDHEN, CDR2 SYDVKM. The CDR3 is CASSWGGAPYEQYF. The CDR3 DNA follows: TGTGCCAGCAGTTGGGGCGGGGCCCCCTACGAGCAGTACTTC.

V and J are TRBV11-3 and TRBJ2-3, with 8 bases aligning to TRBD1. CDR1 is SGHNT and CDR2 is YENEEA in the germline V gene. The CDR3 is 16 amino acids. Germline trimming cut 4 bases from V and 2 bases from J; bases unmatched to any gene: 8. CDR3: CASSSTQGGTTDTQYF. The CDR3 DNA sequence: TGTGCCAGCAGCTCGACACAGGGGGGAACCACAGATACGCAGTATTTT.

This clone was recorded once. The chain combines TRBV6-5 with TRBJ2-1; TRBD2 might be the D (6 bases). This CDR3 region has 11 residues. V shed 8 bases and J shed 4 bases, with 6 bases lying between them. CDR1 is MNHEY, CDR2 SVGAGI, per germline. CDR3 coding DNA: TGTGCCAGCGGGGGGTACAATGAGCAGTTCTTC. It codes for CASGGYNEQFF.

The V call is TRBV27, the J call TRBJ1-5; 10 nucleotides line up with TRBD1. The length of the CDR3 is 16 residues. Per the germline V gene, CDR1 is MNHEY and CDR2 is SMNVEV (reference sequence). V lost 2 bases, J lost 6 bases, and 7 bases stayed unmatched. DNA of the CDR3: TGTGCCAGCAGTTTAGGGGGACAGGGGTTGGTTCAGCCCCAGCATTTT. As protein: CASSLGGQGLVQPQHF.

The gene calls are TRBV5-1 and TRBJ2-3; tentative D call: TRBD2 (7 bases). From germline, CDR1 is SGHRS and CDR2 YFSETQ. The CDR3 consists of 16 residues. Trimming shortened V by 0 bases and J by 2 bases, and 13 bases separated the two germline ends. The CDR3 spells CASSLAAGADTDTQYF. The CDR3 DNA reads TGCGCCAGCAGCTTGGCCGCGGGGGCAGACACAGATACGCAGTATTTT.

The chain combines TRBV5-4 with TRBJ2-7; maybe TRBD1 (5 bases). V was trimmed by 0 bases and J by 3 bases, leaving 13 bases between them. Germline V gene sequence: CDR1 SGHNT, CDR2 YYREEE (reference sequence). This CDR3 has 15 amino acids. The DNA for the CDR3 is TGTGCCAGCAGCTTGGCGCAGGGCGCAAGCTACGAGCAGTACTTC. It codes for CASSLAQGASYEQYF. The full variable domain, with the rest looked up from reference TRBV5-4 and TRBJ2-7, is ETGVTQSPTHLIKTRGQQVTLRCSSQSGHNTVSWYQQALGQGPQFIFQYYREEENGRGNFPPRFSGLQFPNYSSELNVNALELDDSALYLCASSLAQGASYEQYFGPGTRLTVT.

This clone is a singleton in its sample. The chain is built from TRBV27 and TRBJ1-1; 8 bases match TRBD1. In germline, CDR1 is MNHEY, CDR2 SMNVEV (reference sequence). The ends lost 5 bases at V and 8 bases at J; junction bases unmatched: 4. The CDR3 is made up of 12 amino acids. CDR3 nucleotides: TGTGCCAGCAGTCGTGACAGGGGAGAAGCTTTCTTT. It yields the protein CASSRDRGEAFF.

The chain recombines TRBV10-3 with TRBJ1-2; D is perhaps TRBD1 (5 bases). V shed 3 bases and J shed 2 bases, with 16 bases lying between them. Germline lookup yields CDR1 ENHRY and CDR2 SYGVKD. This CDR3 has 16 residues. CDR3 residues: CAISDGGTKTNYGYTF. The CDR3 nucleotides are TGTGCCATCAGTGATGGGGGGACTAAGACCAACTATGGCTACACCTTC.

In this sample, this clone turned up once. The chain couples TRBV5-1 to TRBJ1-5; TRBD1 agrees at 7 bases. The ends lost 7 bases at V and 4 bases at J; junction bases unmatched: 8. This CDR3 region has 14 residues. The V gene's germline CDR1 is SGHRS and CDR2 YFSETQ. The CDR3 here is CASSRDSSNQPQHF. The DNA for the CDR3 is TGCGCCAGCTCCCGGGACAGCTCTAATCAGCCCCAGCATTTT.

In DNA, the CDR3 is TGTGCCAGCAGCCGGGAGCCGCCGGGACAGGGGGCCACCGGGGAGCTGTTTTTT. It encodes CASSREPPGQGATGELFF. This chain joins TRBV4-2 and TRBJ2-2, with 12 bases aligning to TRBD1. V shed 4 bases and J 4 bases; nucleotides not matched to a gene: 10. Germline CDR1 and CDR2: LGHNA and YNFKEQ. The CDR3 extends over 18 amino acids.

This clone was picked up one time. The chain couples TRBV12-5 to TRBJ2-5; D possibly corresponds to TRBD2 (5 bases). Deletions cut 5 bases from V and 2 bases from J, with 6 bases between. Per germline, CDR1 LGHNT and CDR2 FRNRAP. The CDR3 is made up of 12 amino acids. CDR3 in amino acids: CASGRDQETQYF. The CDR3 DNA is TGTGCTAGTGGTCGGGATCAAGAGACCCAGTACTTC.

The chain recombines TRBV19 with TRBJ2-6; 7 nucleotides align to TRBD2. Unmatched junction bases numbered 1, after V lost 7 bases and J lost 1 base. The CDR3 is 14 amino acids. Germline CDR1 and CDR2: LNHDA and SQIVND (reference sequence). The CDR3 loop reads CASTGGSGANVLTF. CDR3 nucleotides: TGTGCCAGTACGGGGGGATCTGGGGCCAACGTCCTGACTTTC.